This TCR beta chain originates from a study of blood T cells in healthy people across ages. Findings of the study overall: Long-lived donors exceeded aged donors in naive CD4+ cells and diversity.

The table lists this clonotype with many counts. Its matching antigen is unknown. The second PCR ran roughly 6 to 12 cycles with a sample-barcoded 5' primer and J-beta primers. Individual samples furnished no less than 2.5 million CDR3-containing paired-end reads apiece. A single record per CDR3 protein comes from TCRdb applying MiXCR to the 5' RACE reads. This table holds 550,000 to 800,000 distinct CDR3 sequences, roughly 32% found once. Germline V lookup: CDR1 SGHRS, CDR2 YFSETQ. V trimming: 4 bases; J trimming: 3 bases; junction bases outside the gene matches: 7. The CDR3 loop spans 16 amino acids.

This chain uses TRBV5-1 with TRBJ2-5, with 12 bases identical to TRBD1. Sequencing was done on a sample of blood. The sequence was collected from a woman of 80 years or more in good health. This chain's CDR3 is CASSPGGTGGEETQYF. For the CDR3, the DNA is TGCGCCAGCAGCCCGGGGGGGACAGGGGGCGAAGAGACCCAGTACTTC.